The 5 T cell receptor beta chains in this list originate from one sample, sequenced in a study of immune cell composition in non-small cell lung cancer. This table comes from immunoSEQ multiplex PCR, and its TCRdb copy is limited to in-frame clones, with some not included. The sample holds approximately 3,500 clones, roughly four fifths seen once. Material for sequencing was lung tumor tissue. All receptors come from a human donor with non-small cell lung cancer.

The gene calls are TRBV29-1 and TRBJ2-3, with D possibly being TRBD2 (6 bases). The CDR3 loop spans 11 amino acids. CDR1 is SQVTM, CDR2 ANQGSEA, per germline. Trimming stripped 7 bases from V and 6 bases from J, with 11 bases between. The CDR3 sequence is CSAARGDTQYF. For the CDR3, the DNA is TGCAGCGCTGCCCGGGGGGATACGCAGTATTTT.

V usage is TRBV7-3 and J usage is TRBJ1-1; D is unclear. CDR3 length: 13 residues. V lost 4 bases, J lost 1 base, and 7 bases lay in between. In germline, CDR1 is SGHTA, CDR2 FQGTGA. DNA of the CDR3: TGTGCCAGCAGCTACTCAGGGAACACTGAAGCTTTCTTT. Translated, it gives CASSYSGNTEAFF.

The chain has TRBV7-2 and TRBJ1-1; D might be TRBD1 (6 bases). The CDR3 is 13 residues long. Trimming left V 1 base short and J 7 bases short, with 10 bases between. Germline CDR1 reads SGHTA; CDR2 reads FQGNSA. The CDR3: CASSLGDTDEAFF. The CDR3 nucleotides are TGTGCCAGCAGCTTAGGGGACACCGATGAAGCTTTCTTT.

In this sample, this clone turned up once. The rearrangement joins TRBV10-3 to TRBJ1-6; 9 nucleotides line up with TRBD1. The CDR3 covers 17 residues. Germline lookup yields CDR1 ENHRY and CDR2 SYGVKD. With V trimmed by 3 bases and J by 6 bases, 9 bases remained unmatched. Here the CDR3 reads CAISEGRDRVGNSPLHF. In nucleotides, the CDR3 is TGTGCCATCAGTGAAGGACGGGACAGGGTTGGTAATTCACCCCTCCACTTT.

The chain's CDR3 is CASSSPGELFF. CDR3 in DNA: TGTGCCAGCAGTTCTCCCGGGGAGCTGTTTTTT. The rearrangement joins TRBV6-5 to TRBJ2-2; D remains unclear. The CDR3 runs to 11 residues. Germline V gives CDR1 MNHEY, CDR2 SVGAGI. V gave up 4 bases and J gave up 6 bases, with 3 bases separating them.